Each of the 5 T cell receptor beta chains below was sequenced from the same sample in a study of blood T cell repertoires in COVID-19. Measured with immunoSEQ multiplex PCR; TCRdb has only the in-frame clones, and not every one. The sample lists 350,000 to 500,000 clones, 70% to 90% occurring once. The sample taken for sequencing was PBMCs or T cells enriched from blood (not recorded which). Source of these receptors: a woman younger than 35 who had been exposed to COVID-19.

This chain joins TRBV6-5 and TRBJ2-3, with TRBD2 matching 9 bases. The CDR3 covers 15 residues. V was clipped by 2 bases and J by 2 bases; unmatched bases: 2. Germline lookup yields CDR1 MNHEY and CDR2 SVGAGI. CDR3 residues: CASSYTGLATDTQYF. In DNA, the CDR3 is TGTGCCAGCAGTTACACGGGACTAGCCACAGATACGCAGTATTTT.

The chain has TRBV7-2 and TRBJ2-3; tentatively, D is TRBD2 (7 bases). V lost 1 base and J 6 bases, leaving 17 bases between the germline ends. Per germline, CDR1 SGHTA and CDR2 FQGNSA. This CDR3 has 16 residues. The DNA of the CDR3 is TGTGCCAGCAGCTTAGTTTTGGCGCGGGGGCCCGATACGCAGTATTTT. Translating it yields CASSLVLARGPDTQYF.

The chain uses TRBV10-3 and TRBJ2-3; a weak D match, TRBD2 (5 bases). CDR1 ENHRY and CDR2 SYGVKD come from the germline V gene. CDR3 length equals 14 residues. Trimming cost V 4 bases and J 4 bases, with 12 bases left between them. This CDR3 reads CAISVLRVPDTQYF. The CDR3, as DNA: TGTGCCATCAGTGTGTTGAGGGTCCCAGATACGCAGTATTTT.

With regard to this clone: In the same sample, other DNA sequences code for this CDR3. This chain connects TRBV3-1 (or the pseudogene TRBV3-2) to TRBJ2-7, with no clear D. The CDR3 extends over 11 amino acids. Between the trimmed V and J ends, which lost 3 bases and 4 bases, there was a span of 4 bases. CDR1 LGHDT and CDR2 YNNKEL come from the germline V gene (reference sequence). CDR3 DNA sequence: TGTGCCAGCAGCCAGCTATACGAGCAGTACTTC. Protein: CASSQLYEQYF.

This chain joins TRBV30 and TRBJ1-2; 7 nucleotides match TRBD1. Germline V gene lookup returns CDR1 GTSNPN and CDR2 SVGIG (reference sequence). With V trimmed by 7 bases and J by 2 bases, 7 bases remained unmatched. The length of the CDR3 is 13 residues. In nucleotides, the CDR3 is TGTGCCTTACCGCGACAGGGCAACTATGGCTACACCTTC. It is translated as CALPRQGNYGYTF. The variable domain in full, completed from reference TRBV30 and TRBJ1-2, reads SQTIHQWPATLVQPVGSPLSLECTVEGTSNPNLYWYRQAAGRGLQLLFYSVGIGQISSEVPQNLSASRPQDRQFILSSKKLLLSDSGFYLCALPRQGNYGYTFGSGTRLTVV.